These 8 T cell receptor beta chains were sequenced from one sample in a study of T cell responses to AZD1222 COVID-19 vaccine. Measured with immunoSEQ multiplex PCR; TCRdb has only the in-frame clones, and not every one. Altogether 110,000 or so clones are present, 88% being singletons, with the ten largest covering 3.5%. The source material was peripheral blood, sampled 28 days after the second AZD1222 dose. The receptors shown here come from an adult who received the AZD1222 COVID-19 vaccine.

This rearrangement joins TRBV19 to TRBJ2-5; 11 bases match TRBD2. Germline V gene data show CDR1 as LNHDA and CDR2 as SQIVND (reference sequence). J lost 1 base, V lost 2 bases, and 3 bases had no gene match. The CDR3 contains 16 residues. In DNA form, the CDR3 reads TGTGCCAGTAGTATAAATAGCGGGGGGGTCCAAGAGACCCAGTACTTC. Protein sequence: CASSINSGGVQETQYF.

The rearrangement links TRBV13 to TRBJ2-7, with 8 bases matching TRBD2. Losses at the gene ends were 5 bases for V and 3 bases for J; bases not matched to a gene: 6. The germline CDR1 and CDR2 sequences are PRHDT and FYEKMQ (reference sequence). CDR3 length: 14 amino acids. CDR3 residues: CASSREGGGYEQYF. The CDR3 coding sequence is TGTGCCAGCAGCCGGGAGGGCGGGGGCTACGAGCAGTACTTC.

The J gene is TRBJ1-5, the V gene TRBV6-5; no clear D gene. Germline-derived CDR1 and CDR2 are MNHEY and SVGAGI. The CDR3 sequence is 15 residues long. V was clipped by 4 bases and J by 3 bases, with 13 bases between them. The CDR3 sequence: CASSSQDGPNQPQHF. The CDR3 nucleotides are TGTGCCAGCAGTTCCCAGGATGGTCCCAATCAGCCCCAGCATTTT.

With respect to this clone: Distinct nucleotide sequences in the sample also encode this CDR3. V gene TRBV6-5 combines with J gene TRBJ2-3; 7 bases align to TRBD2. Germline V gene lookup returns CDR1 MNHEY and CDR2 SVGAGI. V shed 4 bases and J 0 bases; nucleotides not matched to a gene: 4. This CDR3 region has 15 residues. The CDR3: CASSWRGSSTDTQYF. Written as DNA, the CDR3 is TGTGCCAGCAGTTGGCGCGGGAGTAGCACAGATACGCAGTATTTT.

The chain carries TRBV3-1 (or the pseudogene TRBV3-2) and TRBJ1-1, with TRBD1 as a possible D gene (6 bases). The V gene's germline CDR1 is LGHDT and CDR2 YNNKEL (reference sequence). The V gene lost 2 bases and the J gene lost 7 bases, with 20 bases spanning the gap. The CDR3 totals 16 residues. In DNA, the CDR3 is TGTGCCAGCAGCCAAAAAGGAGGGGGGAGAGGGGGTGAAGCTTTCTTT. This encodes CASSQKGGGRGGEAFF.

On this clone: This sample also contains other DNA sequences that code for the same CDR3. The J gene is TRBJ1-2, the V gene TRBV15; 8 bases map to TRBD1. Looked up from germline, CDR1 is LNHNV and CDR2 is YYDKDF (reference sequence). Unmatched junction bases numbered 11, after V lost 0 bases and J lost 8 bases. CDR3 size: 16 residues. The CDR3 loop is CATSRDSLDRAGGYTF. The CDR3 DNA follows: TGTGCCACCAGCAGAGATTCTTTGGACAGGGCGGGGGGCTACACCTTC.

This chain uses TRBV6-1 with TRBJ2-7, with 13 bases fitting TRBD2. This CDR3 is built from 18 residues. CDR1 and CDR2 (germline): MNHNS, SASEGT. V shed 1 base and J 3 bases; nucleotides not matched to a gene: 9. The CDR3 region is CASSEVTSGRAQIYEQYF. The CDR3 nucleotides are TGTGCCAGCAGTGAAGTCACTAGCGGGAGGGCCCAAATCTACGAGCAGTACTTC.

The V and J genes are TRBV2 and TRBJ2-7; TRBD1 agrees at 7 bases. The CDR3 is 13 residues long. Germline trimming cut 6 bases from V and 2 bases from J; bases unmatched to any gene: 4. Germline V gene lookup returns CDR1 SNHLY and CDR2 FYNNEI. Here the CDR3 reads CASRGTATYEQYF. CDR3 sequence (DNA): TGTGCCAGCAGAGGGACAGCCACCTACGAGCAGTACTTC.